This TCR beta chain is drawn from a study of PD-1 blockade in classical Hodgkin lymphoma. Overall study results and limits: Newly diagnosed patients were said to have less baseline TCR diversity than healthy donors did.

Using immunoSEQ multiplex PCR, the repertoire was profiled, and TCRdb retains in-frame clones only, with some absent. The repertoire holds tens of thousands of clones, around 94% seen once, with over 2% in the top ten. Of note for this clone: Its antigen is not known.

V was pared by 5 bases and J by 7 bases, with 14 bases between. This CDR3 comprises 13 residues. In germline, CDR1 is SQVTM, CDR2 ANQGSEA. Described time point: newly diagnosed, previously untreated cHL patient sample. The receptor comes from a human donor with classical Hodgkin lymphoma. The rearrangement links TRBV29-1 to TRBJ2-2; a possible D gene is TRBD1 (6 bases). The sequencing sample was made of peripheral blood mononuclear cells (PBMCs). The CDR3 DNA reads as TGCAGCGTTACCGACAGGTTGGGCGGGGAGCTGTTTTTT. Protein product: CSVTDRLGGELFF.